A selection of T cell receptor beta chains follows, all from one sample in a study of T cell repertoires in ileal Crohn's disease. The assay was immunoSEQ multiplex PCR, and TCRdb's table has in-frame clones only and misses some. The profile shows over a thousand clones, roughly 80% of them singletons. Sequenced: ileal tissue. These receptors came from an adult with Crohn's disease. Each CDR3 is given with its conserved first and last residue. Fields, in order: clone size, J gene, V gene, D gene, CDR3 protein, CDR3 DNA. A D gene is named only where the DNA matches it firmly. The listing skips clone size in some rows; elsewhere it reads once, few, many or a size class.

size: NA; J: TRBJ1-1; V: TRBV2; D: TRBD1; CDR3: CASKGDRGSEAFF; DNA: TGTGCCAGCAAGGGGGACAGGGGGAGTGAAGCTTTCTTT
size: NA; J: TRBJ2-7; V: TRBV5-1; D: TRBD1; CDR3: CASSLLQGQPYEQYF; DNA: TGCGCCAGCAGCTTACTACAGGGGCAACCCTACGAGCAGTACTTC
size: NA; J: TRBJ2-1; V: TRBV9; D: TRBD2; CDR3: CASSETPGWAGASYNEQFF; DNA: TGTGCCAGCAGCGAGACACCCGGGTGGGCGGGAGCCTCATACAATGAGCAGTTCTTC
size: NA; J: TRBJ2-3; V: TRBV7-2; D: TRBD2; CDR3: CASSGTGGARTDTQYF; DNA: TGTGCCAGCAGCGGGACCGGGGGGGCCCGCACAGATACGCAGTATTTT
size: NA; J: TRBJ2-7; V: TRBV5-4; D: NA; CDR3: CASSGGGGRVNEQYF; DNA: TGTGCCAGCAGCGGGGGCGGGGGCAGGGTAAACGAGCAGTACTTC
size: NA; J: TRBJ1-1; V: TRBV6-4; D: NA; CDR3: CASSDSGGEAFF; DNA: TGTGCCAGCAGTGACTCGGGGGGGGAAGCTTTCTTT
size: NA; J: TRBJ1-1; V: TRBV13; D: NA; CDR3: CASSLVGDYLNTEAFF; DNA: TGTGCCAGCAGCTTAGTTGGCGACTACTTAAACACTGAAGCTTTCTTT
size: NA; J: TRBJ2-5; V: TRBV9; D: TRBD1; CDR3: CASSLGTDEETQYF; DNA: TGTGCCAGCAGCCTCGGGACAGACGAAGAGACCCAGTACTTC
size: NA; J: TRBJ2-5; V: TRBV19; D: NA; CDR3: CASSIGGSQETQYF; DNA: TGTGCCAGTAGTATAGGGGGCAGCCAAGAGACCCAGTACTTC
size: large; J: TRBJ2-7; V: TRBV7-9; D: NA; CDR3: CASSSMGSQLVYEQYF; DNA: TGTGCCAGCAGCTCCATGGGTAGCCAGCTAGTCTACGAGCAGTACTTC
size: NA; J: TRBJ2-7; V: TRBV2; D: NA; CDR3: CASSSGFYEQYF; DNA: TGTGCCAGCAGTTCGGGGTTCTACGAGCAGTACTTC
size: NA; J: TRBJ2-1; V: TRBV5-1; D: NA; CDR3: CASSSWGRGDSKQFF; DNA: TGCGCCAGCAGCTCCTGGGGCAGGGGGGATTCGAAGCAGTTCTTC
size: NA; J: TRBJ1-1; V: TRBV7-9; D: TRBD1; CDR3: CASSPNRGLGTEAFF; DNA: TGTGCCAGCAGCCCCAACAGGGGGCTGGGCACTGAAGCTTTCTTT
size: NA; J: TRBJ2-2; V: TRBV7-8; D: TRBD2; CDR3: CASSSTGGSGPGELFF; DNA: TGTGCCAGCAGCTCCACGGGGGGTTCTGGTCCCGGGGAGCTGTTTTTT
size: once; J: TRBJ1-5; V: TRBV7-2; D: TRBD1; CDR3: CASSDRAGTGNQPQHF; DNA: TGTGCCAGCAGCGACAGGGCCGGGACAGGTAATCAGCCCCAGCATTTT
size: NA; J: TRBJ1-1; V: TRBV5-4; D: TRBD1; CDR3: CASSTQGALGTEAFF; DNA: TGTGCCAGCAGCACCCAGGGGGCGCTTGGCACTGAAGCTTTCTTT
size: NA; J: TRBJ2-7; V: TRBV10-3; D: TRBD1; CDR3: CAITAARGYEQYF; DNA: TGTGCCATCACTGCGGCCAGGGGGTACGAGCAGTACTTC
size: NA; J: TRBJ1-1; V: TRBV5-1; D: NA; CDR3: CASSSPQGDTEAFF; DNA: TGCGCCAGCAGCTCCCCACAGGGTGACACTGAAGCTTTCTTT
size: NA; J: TRBJ1-3; V: TRBV6-1; D: NA; CDR3: CASSLQNSGNTIYF; DNA: TGTGCCAGCAGTCTACAGAACTCTGGAAACACCATATATTTT
size: NA; J: TRBJ1-5; V: TRBV19; D: NA; CDR3: CASTGGGRNQPQHF; DNA: TGTGCCAGCACCGGGGGGGGTCGCAATCAGCCCCAGCATTTT
size: NA; J: TRBJ1-1; V: TRBV7-9; D: NA; CDR3: CASSLSGLGTEAFF; DNA: TGTGCCAGCAGCTTGAGCGGGCTGGGCACTGAAGCTTTCTTT
size: NA; J: TRBJ1-2; V: TRBV2; D: NA; CDR3: CASSVREETYGYTF; DNA: TGTGCCAGCAGTGTAAGAGAGGAAACGTATGGCTACACCTTC
size: NA; J: TRBJ2-7; V: TRBV7-9; D: NA; CDR3: CASSLDWREQYF; DNA: TGTGCCAGCAGCTTAGATTGGCGGGAGCAGTACTTC
size: once; J: TRBJ2-7; V: TRBV19; D: NA; CDR3: CASSPLGTLYEQYF; DNA: TGTGCCAGTAGTCCACTCGGGACTTTGTACGAGCAGTACTTC
size: NA; J: TRBJ1-2; V: TRBV2; D: TRBD1; CDR3: CASSRDRSGYGYTF; DNA: TGTGCCAGCAGTCGGGACAGATCCGGGTATGGCTACACCTTC
size: NA; J: TRBJ2-7; V: TRBV18; D: TRBD1; CDR3: CASSPQRRDRGTEQYF; DNA: TGTGCCAGCTCACCTCAAAGAAGGGACAGGGGGACTGAGCAGTACTTC
size: NA; J: TRBJ2-4; V: TRBV11-2; D: NA; CDR3: CASNIVGDGGKNIQYF; DNA: TGTGCCAGCAACATCGTCGGGGACGGGGGCAAAAACATTCAGTACTTC
size: NA; J: TRBJ1-5; V: TRBV4-3; D: NA; CDR3: CASSQDWGSNQPQHF; DNA: TGCGCCAGCAGCCAAGATTGGGGCAGTAATCAGCCCCAGCATTTT
size: NA; J: TRBJ1-2; V: TRBV7-2; D: TRBD1; CDR3: CASSWSDRGGGYTF; DNA: TGTGCCAGCAGCTGGTCGGACAGGGGAGGTGGCTACACCTTC
size: NA; J: TRBJ2-7; V: TRBV6-1; D: TRBD1; CDR3: CASSSTGDAAYEQYF; DNA: TGTGCCAGCAGTAGCACAGGGGACGCAGCCTACGAGCAGTACTTC
size: NA; J: TRBJ1-5; V: TRBV6-5; D: NA; CDR3: CASSPGYNQPQHF; DNA: TGTGCCAGCTCCCCAGGCTACAATCAGCCCCAGCATTTT
size: NA; J: TRBJ1-2; V: TRBV6-5; D: TRBD1; CDR3: CASRNDRGYGYTF; DNA: TGTGCCAGCAGAAATGACAGGGGTTATGGCTACACCTTC
size: NA; J: TRBJ1-1; V: TRBV5-1; D: TRBD1; CDR3: CASSPGMTGTGSAFF; DNA: TGCGCCAGCAGCCCGGGAATGACCGGGACAGGGTCAGCTTTCTTT
size: NA; J: TRBJ2-1; V: TRBV7-9; D: NA; CDR3: CASNTWGGANEQFF; DNA: TGTGCCAGCAATACGTGGGGGGGGGCCAATGAGCAGTTCTTC
size: NA; J: TRBJ2-2; V: TRBV2; D: TRBD1; CDR3: CASAGRDRGIGGELFF; DNA: TGTGCCAGCGCCGGTCGAGACAGGGGAATTGGCGGGGAGCTGTTTTTT
size: NA; J: TRBJ2-1; V: TRBV28; D: TRBD2; CDR3: CASSLTGGEQFF; DNA: TGTGCCAGCAGTTTAACGGGAGGTGAGCAGTTCTTC
size: few; J: TRBJ1-2; V: TRBV30; D: NA; CDR3: CAWSVLGSNYGYTF; DNA: TGTGCCTGGAGTGTACTCGGGTCGAACTATGGCTACACCTTC
size: NA; J: TRBJ2-2; V: TRBV7-3; D: NA; CDR3: CASSLTGGNTGELFF; DNA: TGTGCCAGCAGCTTAACAGGGGGTAACACCGGGGAGCTGTTTTTT
size: few; J: TRBJ1-4; V: TRBV27; D: TRBD1; CDR3: CASSPTGLGEKLFF; DNA: TGTGCCAGCAGTCCGACAGGGTTGGGTGAAAAACTGTTTTTT
size: NA; J: TRBJ2-5; V: TRBV19; D: TRBD2; CDR3: CASSPGTSGQETQYF; DNA: TGTGCCAGTAGTCCAGGGACTAGCGGTCAAGAGACCCAGTACTTC
size: NA; J: TRBJ2-7; V: TRBV7-2; D: TRBD1; CDR3: CASSLGRTGEGYEQYF; DNA: TGTGCCAGCAGCTTAGGCCGGACAGGGGAGGGGTACGAGCAGTACTTC
size: NA; J: TRBJ2-7; V: TRBV9; D: TRBD1; CDR3: CASAGDSPYEQYF; DNA: TGTGCCAGCGCCGGGGACAGCCCCTACGAGCAGTACTTC